This T cell receptor (beta chain) comes out of a study of cytomegalovirus exposure and HLA in healthy donors. Findings of the study overall: Most TCR beta V segments were productive about 87% or about 30% of the time in an earlier analysis. With high specificity and sensitivity, the classifier reportedly diagnosed cytomegalovirus status.

Each donor was healthy, and each was a bone marrow donor. As concerns this clone: Its antigen is undetermined.

The CDR3 runs 18 residues. V shed 4 bases and J shed 2 bases, with 19 bases lying between them. CDR1 is SGDLS, CDR2 YYNGEE, per germline. Primers for the PCR totalled 60 Vbeta and 13 Jbeta. Sequenced by immunoSEQ multiplex PCR; TCRdb stores in-frame clones only, minus some. The sample holds about 77,000 clones, around 78% seen once. Input material: PBMCs. The gene calls are TRBV9 and TRBJ2-6; no clear D. The sequence was collected from a man in his forties in good health and CMV-seronegative. The CDR3 here is CASSLSTRGLTGANVLTF. In nucleotides, the CDR3 is TGTGCCAGCAGCCTCAGCACACGCGGTCTTACTGGGGCCAACGTCCTGACTTTC.